The T cell receptor (beta chain) under discussion was sequenced for a study of a mutant IDH1 vaccine in newly diagnosed glioma. Documented time point: week 47, end of study. Doses consisted of 300 ug of mutant IDH1 20-mer peptide each, paired with topical imiquimod. CDR1 is SEHNR, CDR2 FQNEAQ, per germline (reference sequence). CDR3 size: 15 residues. Trimming took off 6 bases at V and 0 bases at J, with 15 bases between the two ends. Data came from immunoSEQ multiplex PCR; TCRdb stores just in-frame clones and leaves some out. The sample has about 94,000 clones; roughly 86% are singletons. About this clone itself: The antigen is unknown.

The specimen comprised PBMCs, sampled from a glioma patient whose treatment included an IDH1 peptide vaccine. V and J are TRBV7-9 and TRBJ2-7; TRBD1 might be the D (7 bases). This receptor was identified in a woman between 45 and 65 years old with glioma. DNA of the CDR3: TGTGCCAGCAGTTCCCGACAGGGAGGCTCCTACGAGCAGTACTTC. This sequence encodes CASSSRQGGSYEQYF. Filled out from reference TRBV7-9 and TRBJ2-7, the complete variable domain reads DTGVSQNPRHKITKRGQNVTFRCDPISEHNRLYWYRQTLGQGPEFLTYFQNEAQLEKSRLLSDRFSAERPKGSFSTLEIQRTEQGDSAMYLCASSSRQGGSYEQYFGPGTRLTVT.